This TCR beta chain comes out of a study of patients and donors after allogeneic stem cell transplantation. TCRdb processed the RT-PCR reads anew with MiXCR; each CDR3 protein has one entry. The table lists about 960,000 distinct CDR3 sequences, approximately 18% of them singletons. The CDR3 is made up of 16 amino acids. Germline CDR1 is SGHTA and CDR2 is FQGTGA. V shed 5 bases and J shed 2 bases, with 16 bases lying between them. The sequence derives from a human donor who was either an allogeneic HSCT recipient or a stem cell or donor lymphocyte infusion donor (not recorded which). It is not recorded whose cells these are; they may come from a transplant donor. The sequenced sample consisted of blood, either unsorted or a sorted T cell fraction (not recorded which). V usage is TRBV7-3 and J usage is TRBJ1-3; D possibly corresponds to TRBD1 (5 bases). As DNA, the CDR3 is TGTGCCAGCAGCCCCCAGCCCGGGGGGGCTGGAAACACCATATATTTT. Amino acid sequence: CASSPQPGGAGNTIYF.